Shown below are 21 T cell receptor beta chains from a single sample sequenced in a study of human T cells and chemical hapten exposure. Time point indicated: patch test 1, 2 weeks after DPC sensitization. Treatment indicated: therapeutic diphenylcyclopropenone sensitization with weekly scalp DPC. It was unfractionated whole blood from which total RNA was extracted. One entry per CDR3 protein, called by TCRdb with MiXCR from the RACE reads. The data contain 40,000 or so distinct CDR3 sequences, over 3.5% of them singletons. This sample comprised whole blood, obtained in connection with sensitization to the hapten diphenylcyclopropenone (DPC). The receptors derive from a man between 50 and 59 years old with alopecia areata. Some clones in this sample may be carry-over from other donors' samples.

In this sample, this clonotype turned up many times. The gene calls are TRBV20-1 and TRBJ2-5, with TRBD1 identical over 8 bases. CDR1 and CDR2 (germline): DFQATT, SNEGSKA (reference sequence). The CDR3 extends over 13 amino acids. Losses at the gene ends were 6 bases for V and 7 bases for J; bases not matched to a gene: 10. DNA for the CDR3: TGCAGTGCAAGGGACAGGCCATTGTTGACCCAGTACTTC. It is translated as CSARDRPLLTQYF.

In this sample, this clonotype turned up many times. This chain connects TRBV3-1 to TRBJ1-4; no firm D call. V dropped 2 bases and J dropped 0 bases, with 13 bases sitting between them. Germline V CDR1 and CDR2: LGHDT, YNNKEL (reference sequence). This CDR3 has 17 residues. This CDR3 is CASSQSMIRTTNEKLFF. The DNA of the CDR3 is TGTGCCAGCAGCCAATCCATGATTCGAACAACTAATGAAAAACTGTTTTTT.

This clonotype was observed at least ten times. The chain uses TRBV29-1 and TRBJ1-1; TRBD1 matches at 8 bases. CDR1 and CDR2 (germline): SQVTM, ANQGSEA. Trimming at V came to 1 base and at J to 5 bases, leaving 6 bases not matched to a gene. The CDR3 covers 14 residues. The CDR3 bases are TGCAGCGTTGAAGTTAGTCAGGGGGCGACTGAAGCTTTCTTT. It yields the protein CSVEVSQGATEAFF.

The table lists this clonotype with many counts. The chain couples TRBV6-5 to TRBJ2-5, with no clear D. CDR3 length: 13 residues. The ends were cut back, 5 bases at V and 2 bases at J, with 9 bases in the middle. Germline-derived CDR1 and CDR2 are MNHEY and SVGAGI. In DNA form, the CDR3 reads TGTGCCAGCAGTCTAAGGAGACAAGAGACCCAGTACTTC. Translation gives CASSLRRQETQYF.

This clonotype was counted at least ten times. In nucleotides, the CDR3 is TGTGCCTGGGGGGGCACTGAAGCTTTCTTT. Encoded protein: CAWGGTEAFF. The chain is built from TRBV30 and TRBJ1-1; D possibly corresponds to TRBD1 (5 bases). V dropped 5 bases and J dropped 4 bases, with 5 bases sitting between them. This CDR3 spans 10 amino acids. Germline V lookup: CDR1 GTSNPN, CDR2 SVGIG (reference sequence).

This clonotype was observed a handful of times. The CDR3 reads CASSFRDRGGSSYNSPLHF. The CDR3 DNA sequence: TGTGCCAGCAGTTTCCGGGACAGGGGTGGCAGCTCCTATAATTCACCCCTCCACTTT. The chain uses TRBV27 and TRBJ1-6; 10 nucleotides match TRBD1. This CDR3 has 19 residues. The ends lost 3 bases at V and 0 bases at J; junction bases unmatched: 8. Per the germline V gene, CDR1 is MNHEY and CDR2 is SMNVEV (reference sequence).

This clonotype has a count of ten or more. The genes are TRBV15 and TRBJ2-1, with TRBD2 matching over 12 bases. The CDR3 consists of 15 residues. Trimming took 4 bases from V and 8 from J; bases not matched to a gene: 6. From germline, CDR1 is LNHNV and CDR2 YYDKDF (reference sequence). CDR3 residues: CATSTLAGGFDEQFF. CDR3 sequence (DNA): TGTGCCACCAGCACACTAGCGGGAGGCTTCGATGAGCAGTTCTTC.

As regards this clonotype: A read error may explain this, as a much larger clone is one base away. The chain employs TRBV28 and TRBJ2-1; 8 positions match TRBD2. Losses at the gene ends were 5 bases for V and 0 bases for J; bases not matched to a gene: 18. The V gene's germline CDR1 is MDHEN and CDR2 SYDVKM. This CDR3 comprises 20 residues. The CDR3 protein is CASSPLPGLVGGSSYNEQFF. As DNA, the CDR3 is TGTGCCAGCAGTCCCCTACCGGGACTAGTGGGAGGGAGCTCCTACAATGAGCAGTTCTTC.

Many counts were recorded for this clonotype. DNA of the CDR3: TGCGCCAGCAGCTTTGGAGGCACAAACGGAGATACGCAGTATTTT. Its protein product is CASSFGGTNGDTQYF. The J gene is TRBJ2-3, the V gene TRBV5-1, with D possibly being TRBD2 (5 bases). Germline assignment: CDR1 SGHRS and CDR2 YFSETQ. Trimming pared 2 bases from V and 5 bases from J, leaving 15 bases between. CDR3 size: 15 residues.

Ten or more counts support this clonotype. V is TRBV7-2 and J is TRBJ2-5; D not resolved. Germline loops: CDR1 SGHTA, CDR2 FQGNSA. CDR3 size: 12 residues. Trimming removed 5 bases from V and 0 bases from J, with 4 bases in between. The CDR3 DNA reads as TGTGCCAGCAGCCCGTACCAAGAGACCCAGTACTTC. Translating gives CASSPYQETQYF.

This clonotype was observed many times. The chain couples TRBV7-9 to TRBJ2-1; tentatively, D is TRBD1 or TRBD2 (6 bases each). The CDR3 extends over 14 amino acids. Germline V gene lookup returns CDR1 SEHNR and CDR2 FQNEAQ (reference sequence). The V end lost 6 bases, the J end lost 9 bases, and 18 bases lay between the germline ends. This CDR3 reads CASSPSSQGLEQFF. The DNA of the CDR3 is TGTGCCAGCAGTCCTTCTTCACAGGGACTTGAGCAGTTCTTC.

At least ten counts were recorded for this clonotype. The J gene is TRBJ2-3, the V gene TRBV12-3 or TRBV12-4; 7 bases match TRBD2. V dropped 0 bases and J dropped 3; count of bases not matched to a gene: 0. This CDR3 is built from 14 residues. DNA for the CDR3: TGTGCCAGCAGTTTAGCGGGAGGGACAGATACGCAGTATTTT. This sequence encodes CASSLAGGTDTQYF.

The V and J genes are TRBV7-3 and TRBJ2-3; a possible D gene is TRBD2 (5 bases). Trimming removed 1 base at V and 4 bases at J, with 9 bases between. CDR1 SGHTA and CDR2 FQGTGA come from the germline V gene. The CDR3 is 14 residues long. The CDR3 is CASSLIPEADTQYF. CDR3 DNA: TGTGCCAGCAGCTTAATCCCGGAGGCAGATACGCAGTATTTT.

This clonotype has a count of ten or more. The J gene is TRBJ2-1, the V gene TRBV29-1; 15 bases align to TRBD2. Germline V gives CDR1 SQVTM, CDR2 ANQGSEA. Trimming removed 7 bases from V and 0 bases from J; junction bases left unmatched: 10. The CDR3 runs 18 residues. The CDR3 loop reads CSAEGGLAGGSSYNEQFF. The CDR3 DNA is TGCAGCGCCGAGGGCGGACTAGCGGGAGGGAGCTCCTACAATGAGCAGTTCTTC.

V gene TRBV10-3 combines with J gene TRBJ2-3; 10 bases agree with TRBD1. V was pared by 10 bases and J by 3 bases, with 4 bases of the junction left unmatched. CDR1 and CDR2 from the germline V gene are ENHRY and SYGVKD. CDR3 size: 13 residues. The CDR3 spells CATMGQGTDTQYF. CDR3 nucleotide sequence: TGTGCCACCATGGGACAGGGGACAGATACGCAGTATTTT.

This clonotype appeared many times. CDR3 region: CASSSWNEQFF. The DNA for the CDR3 is TGTGCCAGCAGTTCATGGAATGAGCAGTTCTTC. This chain links TRBV12-3 or TRBV12-4 with TRBJ2-1; D unresolved. The CDR3 contains 11 residues. V was cut by 4 bases and J by 7 bases, with 5 bases left in between.

This clonotype was counted ten times or more. The V call is TRBV4-3, the J call TRBJ2-3; TRBD1 might be the D (6 bases). This CDR3 is built from 13 residues. The germline CDR1 and CDR2 sequences are LGHNA and YSLEER. V lost 4 bases and J lost 5, with 10 bases in between. CDR3 in amino acids: CASSLHREDTQYF. The CDR3, as DNA: TGCGCCAGCAGCCTTCACAGGGAAGATACGCAGTATTTT.

The V gene is TRBV7-8, the J gene TRBJ2-7; 9 positions match TRBD1. Germline loops: CDR1 SGHVS, CDR2 FQNEAQ. Trimming removed 4 bases from V and 3 bases from J; junction bases left unmatched: 7. The CDR3 totals 15 residues. The CDR3 sequence: CASSSPQGAIYEQYF. CDR3 DNA: TGTGCCAGCAGCTCTCCACAGGGGGCGATCTACGAGCAGTACTTC.

This clonotype was recorded at least ten times. The chain has TRBV27 and TRBJ2-3, with D uncertain. Trimming left V 3 bases short and J 1 base short, with 11 bases between. Per germline, CDR1 MNHEY and CDR2 SMNVEV (reference sequence). The CDR3 is 15 residues long. The CDR3 sequence is CASSLGSVGTDTQYF. The CDR3, as DNA: TGTGCCAGCAGTTTGGGGTCGGTAGGCACAGATACGCAGTATTTT.

This clonotype was counted at least ten times. The chain couples TRBV5-1 to TRBJ2-5; a possible D gene is TRBD2 (5 bases). The CDR3 length is 15 residues. Per the germline V gene, CDR1 is SGHRS and CDR2 is YFSETQ. V was pared by 0 bases and J by 5 bases, with 14 bases between. The CDR3 nucleotides read TGCGCCAGCAGCTTGGCCGGGGTAGTAGAGGAGACCCAGTACTTC. Residues: CASSLAGVVEETQYF.

This clonotype showed up many times. The rearrangement uses TRBV5-1 and TRBJ1-5, with TRBD1 as a possible D gene (5 bases). V lost 4 bases to trimming and J lost 8 bases, with 19 bases between them. The length of the CDR3 is 15 residues. The germline gives CDR1 SGHRS, CDR2 YFSETQ. This chain's CDR3 is CASSPLGGTGEPQHF. The CDR3 region has the DNA TGCGCCAGCAGCCCTCTGGGGGGGACGGGGGAGCCCCAGCATTTT. The whole variable domain, remainder taken from reference TRBV5-1 and TRBJ1-5, is KAGVTQTPRYLIKTRGQQVTLSCSPISGHRSVSWYQQTPGQGLQFLFEYFSETQRNKGNFPGRFSGRQFSNSRSEMNVSTLELGDSALYLCASSPLGGTGEPQHFGDGTRLSIL.